This entry lists 13 T cell receptor beta chains sequenced from one sample in a study of a mutant IDH1 vaccine in newly diagnosed glioma. Using immunoSEQ multiplex PCR, the repertoire was profiled, and TCRdb retains in-frame clones only, with some absent. In the table there are about 60,000 clones, 86% of which are singletons. Regarding time point: week 35, safety follow-up. Vaccinated patients received 300 ug of mutant IDH1 20-mer peptide per dose, with topical imiquimod. No antigens are known for them. The sequencing used PBMCs, collected from a glioma patient whose treatment included an IDH1 peptide vaccine. These receptors all come from a man aged 35 to 55 with glioma.

This clone was detected a few times. The V call is TRBV20-1, the J call TRBJ2-7; D is undetermined. The germline V and J ends were trimmed by 6 bases and 4 bases, with 10 bases remaining between them. Germline CDR1 and CDR2: DFQATT and SNEGSKA (reference sequence). This CDR3 comprises 11 residues. In DNA form, the CDR3 reads TGCAGTGCCCTCCGGCTGTACGAGCAGTACTTC. Amino acid sequence: CSALRLYEQYF.

The chain recombines TRBV2 with TRBJ2-7; D is undetermined. The ends were cut back, 2 bases at V and 3 bases at J, with 2 bases in the middle. Germline V gene lookup returns CDR1 SNHLY and CDR2 FYNNEI. This CDR3 spans 11 amino acids. In DNA form, the CDR3 reads TGTGCCAGCAGTGAAAACTACGAGCAGTACTTC. This sequence encodes CASSENYEQYF.

This chain joins TRBV15 and TRBJ2-5; D not certain. The CDR3 is made up of 16 amino acids. The V end was cut by 1 base, the J end by 0 bases, with 12 bases between. Germline CDR1 is LNHNV and CDR2 is YYDKDF (reference sequence). CDR3 region: CATSRVATTYQETQYF. The CDR3 DNA follows: TGTGCCACCAGCAGAGTGGCTACCACGTACCAAGAGACCCAGTACTTC.

CDR3 loop: CASSRTGGYQETQYF. DNA of the CDR3: TGCGCCAGCAGCCGGACAGGGGGATACCAAGAGACCCAGTACTTC. The chain has TRBV5-1 and TRBJ2-5; TRBD1 aligns across 10 bases. This CDR3 comprises 15 residues. After removal of 4 bases from V and 0 bases from J, the junction contained 3 bases not matched to a gene. Germline lookup yields CDR1 SGHRS and CDR2 YFSETQ. The variable domain in full, completed from reference TRBV5-1 and TRBJ2-5, reads KAGVTQTPRYLIKTRGQQVTLSCSPISGHRSVSWYQQTPGQGLQFLFEYFSETQRNKGNFPGRFSGRQFSNSRSEMNVSTLELGDSALYLCASSRTGGYQETQYFGPGTRLLVL.

The J gene is TRBJ2-1, the V gene TRBV5-1, with D possibly called TRBD1 or TRBD2 (5 bases each). Germline V gene data show CDR1 as SGHRS and CDR2 as YFSETQ. The CDR3 is made up of 13 amino acids. The V end was cut by 7 bases, the J end by 8 bases, with 16 bases between. CDR3 sequence reads: CASSAGTGDEQFF. DNA for the CDR3: TGCGCCAGCTCCGCAGGGACGGGCGATGAGCAGTTCTTC.

The V call is TRBV7-2, the J call TRBJ2-6; 9 positions match TRBD1. The CDR3 spans 18 residues. V gave up 1 base and J gave up 3 bases; unmatched junction bases: 7. Germline CDR1 and CDR2: SGHTA and FQGNSA. The CDR3 DNA follows: TGTGCCAGCAGCTTAGTGGGACAGGGAGTAGGTGGGGCCAACGTCCTGACTTTC. As protein: CASSLVGQGVGGANVLTF.

This clone was seen just once. The gene calls are TRBV6-5 and TRBJ2-7, with a weak D call TRBD1 (6 bases). CDR1 and CDR2 (germline): MNHEY, SVGAGI. The ends were cut back, 2 bases at V and 0 bases at J, with 11 bases in the middle. The CDR3 has 15 residues. CDR3 DNA sequence: TGTGCCAGCAGTTACGGGGGCACGAGCTCCTACGAGCAGTACTTC. Translating gives CASSYGGTSSYEQYF.

This clone is a singleton in its sample. V is TRBV6-6 and J is TRBJ2-7; 10 nucleotides line up with TRBD1. CDR3 length: 15 amino acids. V lost 7 bases, J lost 1 base, and 7 bases stayed unmatched. The germline gives CDR1 MNHNY, CDR2 SVGAGI (reference sequence). In DNA, the CDR3 is TGTGCCAGCAATCGACCGGGACAGGGGTCCTACGAGCAGTACTTC. As protein: CASNRPGQGSYEQYF.

This clone appeared a single time. The chain links TRBV4-3 to TRBJ2-5, with 8 positions matching TRBD2. The CDR3 consists of 17 residues. Losses at the gene ends were 0 bases for V and 4 bases for J; bases not matched to a gene: 10. Germline loops: CDR1 LGHNA, CDR2 YSLEER. The CDR3 loop reads CASSQDRPSGRRETQYF. CDR3 sequence (DNA): TGCGCCAGCAGCCAAGATCGCCCTAGCGGGCGACGAGAGACCCAGTACTTC.

The V gene is TRBV19, the J gene TRBJ1-2; no clear D. This CDR3 has 15 residues. Deletions cut 0 bases from V and 2 bases from J, with 10 bases between. Germline V gives CDR1 LNHDA, CDR2 SQIVND (reference sequence). CDR3 in amino acids: CASSIDRDPNYGYTF. Here the CDR3 DNA reads TGTGCCAGTAGTATAGATCGTGATCCGAACTATGGCTACACCTTC.

This chain joins TRBV7-9 and TRBJ2-5, with 7 bases fitting TRBD2. The CDR3 consists of 14 residues. Germline V lookup: CDR1 SEHNR, CDR2 FQNEAQ (reference sequence). V lost 2 bases to trimming and J lost 5 bases; unmatched junction nucleotides: 5. CDR3 in DNA: TGTGCCAGCAGCTTATTACGGGAGGAGGAGACCCAGTACTTC. Translating it yields CASSLLREEETQYF.

The V call is TRBV5-4, the J call TRBJ2-2, with 16 bases identical to TRBD2. The V gene end was trimmed by 3 bases and the J gene end by 6 bases; junction bases not matched to a gene: 5. This CDR3 comprises 17 residues. Germline CDR1 SGHNT, CDR2 YYREEE (reference sequence). The CDR3 spells CASSSGLAGGLAGELFF. The CDR3 nucleotides read TGTGCCAGCAGCTCGGGACTAGCGGGAGGGCTTGCCGGGGAGCTGTTTTTT. Using reference TRBV5-4 and TRBJ2-2 for the parts outside the CDR3, the full variable domain is ETGVTQSPTHLIKTRGQQVTLRCSSQSGHNTVSWYQQALGQGPQFIFQYYREEENGRGNFPPRFSGLQFPNYSSELNVNALELDDSALYLCASSSGLAGGLAGELFFGEGSRLTVL.

V is TRBV7-8 and J is TRBJ1-2; D possibly corresponds to TRBD1 (5 bases). Trimming pared 5 bases from V and 5 bases from J, leaving 15 bases between. This CDR3 region has 14 residues. Germline loops: CDR1 SGHVS, CDR2 FQNEAQ. This CDR3 is CASSPQGFGYGYTF. CDR3 sequence (DNA): TGTGCCAGCAGCCCCCAGGGATTTGGTTATGGCTACACCTTC. Supplemented by reference TRBV7-8 and TRBJ1-2, the full variable domain reads GAGVSQSPRYKVAKRGQDVALRCDPISGHVSLFWYQQALGQGPEFLTYFQNEAQLDKSGLPSDRFFAERPEGSVSTLKIQRTQQEDSAVYLCASSPQGFGYGYTFGSGTRLTVV.